This T cell receptor beta chain was sequenced for a study of OX40 agonist ivuxolimab in advanced cancers. Germline CDR1 is SGHTA and CDR2 is FQGNSA. The length of the CDR3 is 14 residues. Trimming took 2 bases from V and 4 from J, leaving 8 bases between them. Assay: immunoSEQ multiplex PCR; the TCRdb copy retains only in-frame clones and omits some. Of fewer than 85,000 clones listed, roughly 86% are singletons. The receptor's source is an adult with an advanced solid tumor such as melanoma, head and neck, liver or kidney cancer. The rearrangement joins TRBV7-2 to TRBJ1-4; no definite D call. The specimen comprised CD4+ or CD8+ T cells sorted from blood, sampled in a trial of the OX40 agonist ivuxolimab. CDR3 protein: CASSLSLSNEKLFF. CDR3 bases: TGTGCCAGCAGCTTATCTCTGAGTAATGAAAAACTGTTTTTT.